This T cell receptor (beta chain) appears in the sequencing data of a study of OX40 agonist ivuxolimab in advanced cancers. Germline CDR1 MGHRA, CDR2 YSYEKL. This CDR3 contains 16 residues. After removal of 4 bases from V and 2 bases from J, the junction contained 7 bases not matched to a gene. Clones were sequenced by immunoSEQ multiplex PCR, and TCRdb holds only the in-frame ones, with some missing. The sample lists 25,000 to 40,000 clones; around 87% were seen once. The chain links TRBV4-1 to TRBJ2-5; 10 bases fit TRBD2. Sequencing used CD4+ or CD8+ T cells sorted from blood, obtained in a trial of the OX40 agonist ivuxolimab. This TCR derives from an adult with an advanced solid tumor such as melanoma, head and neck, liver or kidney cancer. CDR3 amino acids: CASSPGLAAVQETQYF. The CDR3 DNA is TGCGCCAGCAGCCCCGGACTAGCGGCGGTACAAGAGACCCAGTACTTC.